One and the same sample provided the 20 T cell receptor beta chains below, sequenced in a study of blood T cell repertoires in COVID-19. The method was immunoSEQ multiplex PCR; TCRdb's version includes in-frame clones alone and lacks a portion of them. There are around 250,000 clones in the sample; 88% occur only once, and more than 0.95% lies in the top ten. Sequenced material: PBMCs or T cells enriched from blood (not recorded which). The receptor source for this set is a woman aged 40 to 50 with acute COVID-19.

This chain joins TRBV27 and TRBJ2-1; D is perhaps TRBD2 (6 bases). The CDR3 has 16 residues. With 6 bases removed from V and 1 base from J, the gap between germline ends came to 16 bases. Germline assignment: CDR1 MNHEY and CDR2 SMNVEV (reference sequence). Here the CDR3 DNA reads TGTGCCAGCAGCCTATCCCTAGCGACATCCTACAATGAGCAGTTCTTC. It encodes CASSLSLATSYNEQFF.

The chain uses TRBV24-1 and TRBJ1-4, with D perhaps matching TRBD1 (6 bases). V was pared by 10 bases and J by 7 bases, with 18 bases between. The CDR3 is 14 amino acids. Germline V gene data show CDR1 as KGHDR and CDR2 as SFDVKD. In DNA form, the CDR3 reads TGTGCCACATCATCAGGGGATTCAGGTGAAAAACTGTTTTTT. Its protein product is CATSSGDSGEKLFF.

This chain uses TRBV7-8 with TRBJ2-1, with 10 bases lining up with TRBD2. With V trimmed by 9 bases and J by 8 bases, 13 bases remained unmatched. Germline V gene lookup returns CDR1 SGHVS and CDR2 FQNEAQ. The CDR3 loop spans 15 amino acids. CDR3 protein: CASSWGTSASHEQFF. The CDR3 DNA reads TGTGCCAGTTCCTGGGGGACTAGCGCCAGCCATGAGCAGTTCTTC.

This chain joins TRBV2 and TRBJ2-4; D may be TRBD2 (6 bases). Germline assignment: CDR1 SNHLY and CDR2 FYNNEI. This CDR3 has 16 amino acids. V lost 6 bases and J 2 bases, leaving 17 bases between the germline ends. The CDR3 DNA reads as TGTGCCAGCAGATTTGGGGAAGCGGGCCCCAAAAACATTCAGTACTTC. Amino acids: CASRFGEAGPKNIQYF.

The J gene is TRBJ2-7, the V gene TRBV7-6, with 10 bases fitting TRBD2. This CDR3 spans 15 amino acids. V shed 4 bases, J shed 3 bases, and the junction held 6 bases outside the gene matches. Germline CDR1 is SGHVS and CDR2 is FNYEAQ. The chain's CDR3 is CASSSPTSGIYEQYF. In DNA form, the CDR3 reads TGTGCCAGCAGCTCGCCCACTAGCGGGATCTACGAGCAGTACTTC.

This chain's CDR3 is CASSLRLASYNEQFF. The CDR3 DNA is TGTGCCAGCAGTTTAAGACTAGCTTCCTACAATGAGCAGTTCTTC. The V call is TRBV6-5, the J call TRBJ2-1; the match to TRBD2 covers 7 bases. Germline values: CDR1 MNHEY, CDR2 SVGAGI. The V segment lost 4 bases and the J segment 1 base; nucleotides outside the gene matches: 4. CDR3 size: 15 residues.

This sequence joins TRBV7-9 and TRBJ1-1; TRBD1 matches at 7 bases. Germline V gene data show CDR1 as SEHNR and CDR2 as FQNEAQ (reference sequence). V trimming: 7 bases; J trimming: 3 bases; junction bases outside the gene matches: 5. The CDR3 runs to 13 residues. Here the CDR3 reads CASTPTGHTEAFF. The CDR3, as DNA: TGTGCCAGCACGCCGACAGGGCACACTGAAGCTTTCTTT.

This sequence joins TRBV27 and TRBJ2-5, with 9 bases aligning to TRBD1. The CDR3 is 15 residues long. Germline CDR1 reads MNHEY; CDR2 reads SMNVEV (reference sequence). V lost 4 bases and J lost 4; bases outside the gene matches: 7. CDR3 amino acids: CASSSPGQGIETQYF. CDR3 bases: TGTGCCAGCAGTTCACCAGGACAGGGGATAGAGACCCAGTACTTC.

The rearrangement links TRBV18 to TRBJ2-1; 15 bases fit TRBD2. Germline V gene data show CDR1 as KGHSH and CDR2 as LQKENI. The CDR3 has 19 amino acids. Losses at the gene ends were 0 bases for V and 3 bases for J; bases not matched to a gene: 6. The DNA for the CDR3 is TGTGCCAGCTCACCACCTCGGACTAGCGGGAGGGCTAACTACAATGAGCAGTTCTTC. Its protein is CASSPPRTSGRANYNEQFF.

V is TRBV27 and J is TRBJ2-2; D possibly corresponds to TRBD2 (5 bases). V was trimmed by 0 bases and J by 4 bases, leaving 21 bases between them. The CDR3 consists of 19 residues. Germline lookup yields CDR1 MNHEY and CDR2 SMNVEV (reference sequence). CDR3 bases: TGTGCCAGCAGTTTATCCGGAAGAGGGCGCATGGGGTCCACCGGGGAGCTGTTTTTT. Its protein is CASSLSGRGRMGSTGELFF.

The gene calls are TRBV7-8 and TRBJ1-5, with D maybe TRBD1 (6 bases). There are 15 residues in the CDR3. In germline, CDR1 is SGHVS, CDR2 FQNEAQ. V lost 5 bases to trimming and J lost 0 bases, with 11 bases between them. The CDR3 DNA reads TGTGCCAGCAGCCAAAGGACAGTTAGCAATCAGCCCCAGCATTTT. The encoded protein is CASSQRTVSNQPQHF.

The chain uses TRBV20-1 and TRBJ1-5; D is undetermined. The CDR3 has 12 amino acids. Trimming took off 4 bases at V and 7 bases at J, with 11 bases between the two ends. In germline, CDR1 is DFQATT, CDR2 SNEGSKA (reference sequence). CDR3 bases: TGCAGTGCTATTGAGGGCACCCAGCCCCAGCATTTT. This sequence encodes CSAIEGTQPQHF.

This sequence joins TRBV10-1 and TRBJ1-2; D not certain. The germline V gene has CDR1 WNHNN and CDR2 SYGVQD (reference sequence). The CDR3 contains 13 residues. V was trimmed by 4 bases and J by 8 bases, leaving 14 bases between them. DNA for the CDR3: TGCGCCAGCAGTGGACCCGGGGTGGTCGGCTACACCTTC. Protein: CASSGPGVVGYTF.

This sequence joins TRBV6-5 and TRBJ2-3; possible D gene TRBD2, 6 bases. V was cut by 7 bases and J by 2 bases, with 10 bases left in between. Germline V gene sequence: CDR1 MNHEY, CDR2 SVGAGI. The CDR3 length is 13 residues. CDR3 DNA: TGTGCCAGCAATAGCGGCTACACAGATACGCAGTATTTT. As protein: CASNSGYTDTQYF.

This chain uses TRBV6-5 with TRBJ1-2; 9 bases line up with TRBD1. The CDR3 extends over 16 amino acids. V dropped 2 bases and J dropped 4; count of bases not matched to a gene: 8. Germline V gene lookup returns CDR1 MNHEY and CDR2 SVGAGI. The CDR3 region is CASSYNRGPYVYGYTF. The CDR3 DNA reads TGTGCCAGCAGTTACAACAGGGGGCCCTACGTCTATGGCTACACCTTC.

The chain combines TRBV28 with TRBJ2-7; 11 positions agree with TRBD1. Trimming took 7 bases from V and 7 from J; bases not matched to a gene: 12. CDR3 length: 15 residues. Germline CDR1 MDHEN, CDR2 SYDVKM. The CDR3 region has the DNA TGTGCCAGCATCGGACAGGGGGCAGAGGGGAGTGAGCAGTACTTC. As protein: CASIGQGAEGSEQYF.

This clone has a single count. V and J are TRBV7-9 and TRBJ1-6; D remains ambiguous. The V gene lost 3 bases and the J gene lost 10 bases, with 10 bases spanning the gap. The CDR3 spans 13 residues. CDR1 and CDR2 (germline): SEHNR, FQNEAQ (reference sequence). The CDR3 is CASSFQVGSPLHF. Written as DNA, the CDR3 is TGTGCCAGCAGCTTCCAGGTTGGGTCACCCCTCCACTTT. The complete variable domain, with remaining parts taken from reference TRBV7-9 and TRBJ1-6, reads DTGVSQNPRHKITKRGQNVTFRCDPISEHNRLYWYRQTLGQGPEFLTYFQNEAQLEKSRLLSDRFSAERPKGSFSTLEIQRTEQGDSAMYLCASSFQVGSPLHFGNGTRLTVT.

The J gene is TRBJ1-2, the V gene TRBV30; no clear D. V was trimmed by 5 bases and J by 5 bases, leaving 27 bases between them. This CDR3 comprises 17 residues. Germline values: CDR1 GTSNPN, CDR2 SVGIG (reference sequence). Here the CDR3 DNA reads TGTGCCTGGGGGGAGGTGAGGGCCAGCCTAAATAGGTATGGCTACACCTTC. Amino acids: CAWGEVRASLNRYGYTF.

This rearrangement joins TRBV4-1 to TRBJ1-6; the match to TRBD1 covers 10 bases. The CDR3 consists of 17 residues. The germline V gene encodes CDR1 MGHRA and CDR2 YSYEKL. Trimming took 2 bases from V and 10 from J; bases not matched to a gene: 11. The CDR3 nucleotides are TGCGCCAGCAGCCAATCCCGGGACAGGGGAAATGGATCACCCCTCCACTTT. This translates into CASSQSRDRGNGSPLHF.

The chain uses TRBV6-5 and TRBJ2-3; maybe TRBD2 (5 bases). The germline gives CDR1 MNHEY, CDR2 SVGAGI. This CDR3 comprises 14 residues. Trimming removed 6 bases from V and 2 bases from J, with 12 bases in between. The CDR3 nucleotides read TGTGCCAGCAGACGGGATGACCTCACAGATACGCAGTATTTT. Encoded protein: CASRRDDLTDTQYF.